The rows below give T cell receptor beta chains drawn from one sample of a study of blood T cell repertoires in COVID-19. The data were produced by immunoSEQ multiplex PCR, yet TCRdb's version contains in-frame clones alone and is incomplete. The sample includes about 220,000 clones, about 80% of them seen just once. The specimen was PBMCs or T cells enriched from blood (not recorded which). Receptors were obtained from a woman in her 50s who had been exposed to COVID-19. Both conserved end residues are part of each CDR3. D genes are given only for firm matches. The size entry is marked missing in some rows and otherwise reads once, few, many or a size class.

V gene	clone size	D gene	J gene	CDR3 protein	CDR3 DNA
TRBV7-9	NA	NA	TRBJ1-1	CASSSTGNTEAFF	TGTGCCAGCAGCTCGACGGGGAACACTGAAGCTTTCTTT
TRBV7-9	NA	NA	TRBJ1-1	CASSPQIEAFF	TGTGCCAGCAGCCCGCAGATTGAAGCTTTCTTT
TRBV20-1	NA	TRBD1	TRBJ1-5	CSASWTGGNQPQHF	TGCAGTGCTAGTTGGACAGGGGGCAATCAGCCCCAGCATTTT
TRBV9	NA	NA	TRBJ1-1	CASSVSPNRATEAFF	TGTGCCAGCAGCGTCTCTCCTAACAGGGCGACTGAAGCTTTCTTT
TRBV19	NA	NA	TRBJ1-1	CASTRWNTEAFF	TGTGCCAGCACTCGATGGAACACTGAAGCTTTCTTT
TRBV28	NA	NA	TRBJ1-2	CASSLQGTGYTF	TGTGCCAGCAGTCTTCAGGGTACTGGCTACACCTTC
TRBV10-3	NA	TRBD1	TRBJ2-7	CAISEGTGLFEQYF	TGTGCCATCAGTGAAGGGACAGGGTTGTTCGAGCAGTACTTC
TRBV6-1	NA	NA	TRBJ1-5	CASSGSSVWSSNQPQHF	TGTGCCAGCAGTGGCTCGTCGGTATGGAGTAGCAATCAGCCCCAGCATTTT
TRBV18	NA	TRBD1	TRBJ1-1	CASSPGQGLEAFF	TGTGCCAGCTCACCAGGACAGGGTCTTGAAGCTTTCTTT
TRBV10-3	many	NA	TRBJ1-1	CATTGPTEAFF	TGTGCCACGACAGGCCCCACTGAAGCTTTCTTT
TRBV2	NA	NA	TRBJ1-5	CASRSDSYQPQHF	TGTGCCAGCAGGTCAGACAGCTATCAGCCCCAGCATTTT
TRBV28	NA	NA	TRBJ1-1	CASSSVWNTEAFF	TGTGCCAGCAGTTCCGTATGGAACACTGAAGCTTTCTTT
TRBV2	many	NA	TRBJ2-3	CASKVAGTDTQYF	TGTGCCAGCAAGGTAGCGGGCACAGATACGCAGTATTTT
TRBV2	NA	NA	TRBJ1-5	CASSEALSGRESNQPQHF	TGTGCCAGCAGTGAAGCGCTCTCGGGCAGGGAAAGCAATCAGCCCCAGCATTTT
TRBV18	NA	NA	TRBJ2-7	CASSPRRGPYEQYF	TGTGCCAGCTCACCTAGGCGGGGGCCCTACGAGCAGTACTTC
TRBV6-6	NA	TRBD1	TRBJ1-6	CASRSGQGSSPLHF	TGTGCCAGCAGGTCAGGACAGGGCAGCTCACCCCTCCACTTT
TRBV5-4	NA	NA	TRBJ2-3	CASSNPRGLSTDTQYF	TGTGCCAGTTCAAACCCCCGAGGACTTAGCACAGATACGCAGTATTTT
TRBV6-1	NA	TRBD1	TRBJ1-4	CASSEWGRGRGVEEKLFF	TGTGCCAGCAGTGAATGGGGCAGGGGGCGCGGGGTTGAAGAAAAACTGTTTTTT
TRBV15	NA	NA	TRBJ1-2	CATSRVRGSRDGYTF	TGTGCCACCAGCAGAGTGCGCGGGTCCCGGGATGGCTACACCTTC
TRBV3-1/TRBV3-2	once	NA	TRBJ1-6	CASSLFTGTLRFPALHF	TGTGCCAGCAGCCTCTTCACCGGGACATTAAGGTTTCCGGCCCTCCACTTT
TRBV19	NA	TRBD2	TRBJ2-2	CASSPGLAGDPNTGELFF	TGTGCCAGTAGTCCGGGACTAGCGGGGGACCCGAACACCGGGGAGCTGTTTTTT
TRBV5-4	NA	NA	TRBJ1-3	CASSLGTSSGNTIYF	TGTGCCAGCAGCTTGGGTACTTCGTCGGGAAACACCATATATTTT
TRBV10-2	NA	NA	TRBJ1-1	CASSELTGSEAFF	TGCGCCAGCAGTGAGTTAACGGGGTCTGAAGCTTTCTTT
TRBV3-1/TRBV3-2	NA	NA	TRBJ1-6	CASSQGRALGSPLHF	TGTGCCAGCAGCCAAGGGCGGGCCCTAGGTTCACCCCTCCACTTT
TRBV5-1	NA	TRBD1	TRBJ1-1	CASSFTGTGIVGTEAFF	TGCGCCAGCAGCTTTACCGGGACAGGGATTGTGGGCACTGAAGCTTTCTTT
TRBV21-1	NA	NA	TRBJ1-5	CASSKADLEDRSNQPQHF	TGTGCCAGCAGCAAAGCGGACCTCGAGGACAGAAGCAATCAGCCCCAGCATTTT
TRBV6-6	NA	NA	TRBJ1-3	CASMGRVDTIYF	TGTGCCAGCATGGGGAGGGTGGACACCATATATTTT
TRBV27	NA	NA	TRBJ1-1	CASSVQGRTEAFF	TGTGCCAGCAGTGTTCAGGGCCGCACTGAAGCTTTCTTT
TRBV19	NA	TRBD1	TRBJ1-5	CASSLTGNQPQHF	TGTGCCAGTAGCTTGACAGGGAATCAGCCCCAGCATTTT
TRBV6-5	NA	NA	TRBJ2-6	CATRTVAGANVLTF	TGTGCCACCCGGACAGTAGCCGGGGCCAACGTCCTGACTTTC
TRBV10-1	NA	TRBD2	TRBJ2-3	CASSEGAGGKADTQYF	TGCGCCAGCAGTGAAGGGGCGGGGGGCAAGGCAGATACGCAGTATTTT
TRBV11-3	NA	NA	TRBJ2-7	CASSSFAGDEQYF	TGTGCCAGCAGCTCATTCGCGGGCGACGAGCAGTACTTC
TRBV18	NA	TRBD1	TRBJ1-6	CASSRDRDNSPLHF	TGTGCCAGCTCACGGGACAGGGATAATTCACCCCTCCACTTT
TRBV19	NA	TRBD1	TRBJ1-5	CASSIEDRVYGNQPQHF	TGTGCCAGTAGTATTGAAGACAGGGTTTATGGCAATCAGCCCCAGCATTTT
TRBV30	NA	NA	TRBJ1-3	CAWSFSRGARSHSGNTIYF	TGTGCCTGGAGCTTCTCCCGCGGGGCTCGCTCCCACTCTGGAAACACCATATATTTT
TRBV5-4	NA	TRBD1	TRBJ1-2	CASSLGQGGPYGYTF	TGTGCCAGCAGCTTGGGACAGGGTGGTCCCTATGGCTACACCTTC
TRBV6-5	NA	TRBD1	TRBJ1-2	CASSYFSSGQGYGYTF	TGTGCCAGCAGTTACTTCTCGTCGGGACAGGGCTATGGCTACACCTTC
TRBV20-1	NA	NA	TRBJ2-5	CSASKGGLQETQYF	TGCAGTGCTAGTAAGGGTGGACTTCAAGAGACCCAGTACTTC
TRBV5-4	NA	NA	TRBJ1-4	CASSIYTTTNEKLFF	TGTGCCAGCAGCATATACACGACAACTAATGAAAAACTGTTTTTT
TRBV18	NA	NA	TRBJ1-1	CASSPVQTATGWTEAFF	TGTGCCAGCTCACCTGTTCAAACAGCTACTGGATGGACTGAAGCTTTCTTT
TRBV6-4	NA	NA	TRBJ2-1	CASSTEAYNEQFF	TGTGCCAGCAGCACGGAGGCGTACAATGAGCAGTTCTTC
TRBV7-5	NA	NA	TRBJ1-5	CARTINQPQHF	TGTGCCAGAACCATTAATCAGCCCCAGCATTTT
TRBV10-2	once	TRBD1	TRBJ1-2	CASIAGQNYGYTF	TGCGCCAGCATCGCGGGACAGAACTATGGCTACACCTTC
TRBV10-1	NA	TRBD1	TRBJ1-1	CASSGTGQAFF	TGCGCCAGCAGTGGGACAGGCCAAGCTTTCTTT
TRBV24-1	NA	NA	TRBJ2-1	CATAQRGASYNEQFF	TGTGCCACGGCTCAACGGGGGGCTTCCTACAATGAGCAGTTCTTC
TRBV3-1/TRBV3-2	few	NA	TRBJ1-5	CASSRGGGNQPQHF	TGTGCCAGCAGTCGTGGGGGGGGCAATCAGCCCCAGCATTTT
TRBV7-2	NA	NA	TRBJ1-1	CASSPLRGTEAFF	TGTGCCAGCAGCCCTCTCCGGGGCACTGAAGCTTTCTTT
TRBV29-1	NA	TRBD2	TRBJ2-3	CSVEDSGFGGGYF	TGCAGCGTTGAAGATTCTGGCTTCGGCGGGGGGTATTTT
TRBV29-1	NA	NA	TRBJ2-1	CSVVTGYNEQFF	TGCAGCGTTGTGACAGGCTACAATGAGCAGTTCTTC
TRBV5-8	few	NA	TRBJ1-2	CASSPGVRLVLHYGYTF	TGTGCCAGCAGCCCAGGGGTGCGACTTGTCCTGCACTATGGCTACACCTTC
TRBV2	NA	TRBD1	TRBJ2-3	CASKARGPRTDTQYF	TGTGCCAGCAAAGCAAGGGGGCCGCGGACAGATACGCAGTATTTT
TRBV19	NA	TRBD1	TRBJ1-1	CASSISTNRGGTEAFF	TGTGCCAGTAGTATATCCACAAACAGGGGAGGCACTGAAGCTTTCTTT
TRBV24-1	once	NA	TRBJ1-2	CATSDHLRQRGRGGYTF	TGTGCCACCAGTGATCATCTTCGACAGAGAGGGCGGGGTGGCTACACCTTC
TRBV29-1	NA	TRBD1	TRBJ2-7	CSAWTGGPPPHEQYF	TGCAGCGCCTGGACAGGGGGTCCGCCCCCCCACGAGCAGTACTTC
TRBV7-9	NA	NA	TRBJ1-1	CASRAEAANTEAFF	TGTGCCAGCAGGGCAGAGGCAGCTAACACTGAAGCTTTCTTT
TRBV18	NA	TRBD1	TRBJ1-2	CASSSDRGATYGYTF	TGTGCCAGCTCATCAGACAGGGGAGCGACCTATGGCTACACCTTC